The 3 T cell receptor beta chains below all came from one sample that was sequenced in a study of T cell responses to AZD1222 COVID-19 vaccine. Clones were sequenced by immunoSEQ multiplex PCR, and TCRdb holds only the in-frame ones, with some missing. The top ten clones hold around 12% of a sample with over 95,000 clones, approximately 90% of them seen once. Sample: peripheral blood, taken on day 0 of AZD1222 vaccination. The receptors shown here come from an adult in good health.

V is TRBV6-2 or TRBV6-3 and J is TRBJ1-2; D might be TRBD1 (5 bases). Germline V gene data show CDR1 as MNHEY and CDR2 as SVGEGT. The V end was cut by 6 bases, the J end by 4 bases, with 12 bases between. The CDR3 is 13 amino acids. DNA for the CDR3: TGTGCCAGCAGCGGCAGGGCTCCCTATGGCTACACCTTC. Translated: CASSGRAPYGYTF.

This chain connects TRBV7-9 to TRBJ1-1, with a tentative D call TRBD1 (5 bases). From germline, CDR1 is SEHNR and CDR2 FQNEAQ (reference sequence). V was cut by 7 bases and J by 2 bases, with 14 bases left in between. This CDR3 comprises 14 residues. The CDR3 region is CASTRGDLNTEAFF. CDR3 DNA sequence: TGTGCCAGCACCCGAGGGGACCTAAACACTGAAGCTTTCTTT.

This clone has only one observation. The J gene is TRBJ2-1, the V gene TRBV7-2, with D uncertain. CDR1 and CDR2 (germline): SGHTA, FQGNSA. Trimming took off 5 bases at V and 6 bases at J, with 11 bases between the two ends. This CDR3 region has 13 residues. CDR3 amino acids: CASSRVDGNEQFF. For the CDR3, the DNA is TGTGCCAGCAGCCGCGTCGATGGCAATGAGCAGTTCTTC.